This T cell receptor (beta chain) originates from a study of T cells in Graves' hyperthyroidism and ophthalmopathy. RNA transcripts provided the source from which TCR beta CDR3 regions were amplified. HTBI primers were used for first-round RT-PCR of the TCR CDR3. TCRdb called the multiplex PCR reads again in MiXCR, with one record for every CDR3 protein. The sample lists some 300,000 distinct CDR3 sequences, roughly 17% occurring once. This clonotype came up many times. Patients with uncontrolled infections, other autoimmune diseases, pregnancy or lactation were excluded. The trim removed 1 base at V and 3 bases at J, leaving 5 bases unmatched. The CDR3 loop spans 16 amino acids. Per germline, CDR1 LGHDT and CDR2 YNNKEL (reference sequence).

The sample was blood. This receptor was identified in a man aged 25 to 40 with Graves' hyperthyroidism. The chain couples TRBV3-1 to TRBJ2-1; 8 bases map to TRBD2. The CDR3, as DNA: TGTGCCAGCAGCCAAGTCCTAGCGGGCCACTACAATGAGCAGTTCTTC. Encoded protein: CASSQVLAGHYNEQFF.